A selection of T cell receptor beta chains follows, all from one sample in a study of breast tumors, draining lymph nodes, adjacent tissues. MiXCR, applied by TCRdb to the multiplex PCR reads, yields one record per CDR3 protein. The sample consists of some 31,000 distinct CDR3 sequences, less than 65% of them appearing once. Material: breast tumor tissue. The receptors were gathered from a female donor with breast cancer. Some clones in this sample may be carry-over from other donors' samples. CDR3s include the opening cysteine and the closing phenylalanine or tryptophan. A D gene is named only where the DNA matches it firmly. Not every row has a clone size; where given, it reads once, few, many or a size class.

>TRBV2|TRBJ2-4|many|TRBD1
CASSGRGTGGTSKNIQYF
TGTGCCAGCAGTGGTCGGGGGACAGGGGGTACTTCCAAAAACATTCAGTACTTC
>TRBV20-1|TRBJ1-6|NA|TRBD1
CSATGDRNSPLHF
TGCAGTGCCACAGGGGATCGGAATTCACCCCTCCACTTT
>TRBV9|TRBJ2-1|NA|NA
CASSAGQGWNNEQFF
TGTGCCAGCAGCGCAGGGCAGGGGTGGAACAATGAGCAGTTCTTC
>TRBV29-1|TRBJ1-2|many|NA
CSALGTIPLYGYTF
TGCAGCGCCCTCGGGACCATCCCCCTCTATGGCTACACCTTC
>TRBV2|TRBJ2-1|NA|TRBD2
CASSWTSGSTGYNEQFF
TGTGCCAGCAGTTGGACTAGCGGATCAACGGGATACAATGAGCAGTTCTTC
>TRBV20-1|TRBJ2-1|NA|TRBD2
CSARLAGNEQFF
TGCAGCGCCCGACTAGCGGGTAATGAGCAGTTCTTC
>TRBV20-1|TRBJ2-7|NA|NA
CSAREGRAYEQYF
TGCAGTGCTAGAGAAGGCCGAGCCTACGAGCAGTACTTC
>TRBV20-1|TRBJ2-1|medium-sized|TRBD2
CSARGSTSGTYNEQFF
TGCAGTGCTAGAGGTTCGACTAGCGGAACCTACAATGAGCAGTTCTTC
>TRBV10-2|TRBJ1-5|NA|NA
CASSEHRDSNQPQHF
TGCGCCAGCAGTGAACACAGGGATAGCAATCAGCCCCAGCATTTT
>TRBV7-9|TRBJ1-6|few|NA
CASSPGWVKESPLHF
TGTGCCAGCAGCCCCGGGTGGGTGAAGGAATCACCCCTCCACTTT
>TRBV7-2|TRBJ2-6|NA|NA
CASSLVTDLVGANVLTF
TGTGCCAGCAGCTTGGTCACGGATCTAGTTGGGGCCAACGTCCTGACTTTC
>TRBV3-1|TRBJ2-3|NA|TRBD2
CASRDSGAPDTRYF
TGTGCCTCTCGAGATAGCGGGGCGCCAGATACGCGGTATTTT
>TRBV7-9|TRBJ1-6|NA|NA
CASSEGLAGYEQNSPLHF
TGTGCCAGCAGCGAAGGACTAGCGGGCTACGAGCAGAATTCACCCCTCCACTTT
>TRBV7-3|TRBJ2-1|many|NA
CASSLSRNEQFF
TGTGCCAGCAGCTTAAGCAGAAATGAGCAGTTCTTC
>TRBV15|TRBJ1-6|NA|NA
CATSSENSPLHF
TGTGCCACCAGCAGTGAAAATTCACCCCTCCACTTT
>TRBV7-9|TRBJ1-3|NA|NA
CASSPWYSSGNTIYF
TGTGCCAGCAGCCCCTGGTATAGCTCTGGAAACACCATATATTTT
>TRBV2|TRBJ1-2|NA|NA
CASNSGGPSYGYTF
TGTGCCAGCAATTCCGGGGGCCCTAGCTATGGCTACACCTTC
>TRBV15|TRBJ2-7|NA|NA
CATSRGGDFYYEQYF
TGTGCCACCAGCAGAGGAGGGGACTTCTACTACGAGCAGTACTTC
>TRBV9|TRBJ1-5|NA|NA
CASSVDQASNQPQHF
TGTGCCAGCAGCGTAGATCAGGCTAGCAATCAGCCCCAGCATTTT
>TRBV15|TRBJ2-7|medium-sized|NA
CATSRDTYEQYF
TGTGCCACCAGCAGAGATACTTACGAGCAGTACTTC
>TRBV7-9|TRBJ2-2|NA|NA
CASSQGPQGCANTGELFF
TGTGCCAGCAGCCAGGGTCCCCAGGGCTGTGCGAACACCGGGGAGCTGTTTTTT
>TRBV6-5|TRBJ2-7|medium-sized|NA
CASSHSRHLSYEQYF
TGTGCCAGCAGTCACTCTAGACACCTCTCCTACGAGCAGTACTTC
>TRBV7-8|TRBJ1-6|NA|NA
CASTHGGLSYNSPLHF
TGTGCCAGCACTCACGGGGGGCTCTCCTATAATTCACCCCTCCACTTT
>TRBV15|TRBJ1-6|NA|TRBD1
CATSSSPGTGALNSPLRF
TGTGCCACCAGCAGCAGTCCCGGGACAGGGGCGCTTAATTCACCCCTCCGCTTT
>TRBV29-1|TRBJ1-2|NA|NA
CSVDKFLGLRYGYTF
TGCAGCGTTGATAAGTTTTTGGGACTTCGGTATGGCTACACCTTC
>TRBV28|TRBJ1-2|few|TRBD1
CASSGGGTGDFRGGYTF
TGTGCCAGCAGCGGGGGGGGGACAGGGGATTTTCGTGGGGGCTACACCTTC
>TRBV5-1|TRBJ2-2|NA|TRBD2
CASSWGLQGELFF
TGCGCCAGCAGCTGGGGACTACAAGGGGAGCTGTTTTTT
>TRBV3-1|TRBJ2-1|NA|NA
CASSQVSSDNEQFF
TGTGCCAGCAGCCAAGTTTCTAGTGACAATGAGCAGTTCTTC
>TRBV7-9|TRBJ2-7|medium-sized|NA
CASSLLASEQYF
TGTGCCAGCAGCTTATTAGCGAGCGAGCAGTACTTC
>TRBV11-2|TRBJ2-3|medium-sized|TRBD2
CASSRAGVRDTQYF
TGTGCCAGCAGCAGAGCGGGAGTAAGGGATACGCAGTATTTT
>TRBV7-9|TRBJ1-6|NA|NA
CASSSVGEGSPLHF
TGTGCCAGCAGTTCTGTAGGAGAAGGATCACCCCTCCACTTT
>TRBV28|TRBJ2-6|NA|NA
CASSSNSINRGANVLTF
TGTGCCAGCAGTTCGAATTCAATAAATCGGGGGGCCAACGTCCTGACTTTC
>TRBV6-5|TRBJ2-1|many|TRBD2
CASSSGTSGRWLDNEQFF
TGTGCCAGCAGTTCCGGGACTAGCGGGAGGTGGCTAGACAATGAGCAGTTCTTC
>TRBV2|TRBJ2-5|NA|TRBD1
CASKATGLRVEETQYF
TGTGCCAGCAAGGCGACAGGGCTACGGGTGGAAGAGACCCAGTACTTC
>TRBV7-9|TRBJ2-3|NA|NA
CASSLAVSADTQYF
TGTGCCAGCAGCTTAGCAGTCTCGGCAGATACGCAGTATTTT
>TRBV12-3/TRBV12-4|TRBJ1-3|NA|NA
CASSSGIHTIYF
TGTGCCAGCAGCTCAGGGATTCACACCATATATTTT
>TRBV13|TRBJ2-7|few|NA
CASSLSGSYPNYEQYF
TGTGCCAGCAGCCTCAGCGGGTCCTACCCGAACTACGAGCAGTACTTC
>TRBV6-6|TRBJ1-6|NA|TRBD1
CASSLGQEINSPLHF
TGTGCCAGCAGTTTGGGACAGGAGATTAATTCACCCCTCCACTTT
>TRBV20-1|TRBJ2-7|NA|NA
CSASAFYEQYF
TGCAGTGCGAGCGCATTCTACGAGCAGTACTTC
>TRBV9|TRBJ2-7|NA|NA
CASSVSPTGEGEQYF
TGTGCCAGCAGCGTCTCCCCCACAGGGGAGGGCGAGCAGTACTTC
>TRBV24-1|TRBJ2-1|NA|TRBD2
CATSDFVGGSYNEQFF
TGTGCCACCAGTGATTTCGTGGGGGGGTCCTACAATGAGCAGTTCTTC
>TRBV20-1|TRBJ2-1|NA|TRBD2
CSAPGWTGGPGQFF
TGCAGTGCCCCAGGGTGGACGGGAGGGCCGGGGCAGTTCTTC
>TRBV29-1|TRBJ1-2|NA|NA
CSVEGGTYGYTF
TGCAGCGTTGAAGGGGGCACCTATGGCTACACCTTC
>TRBV19|TRBJ2-1|few|NA
CASSSGGMNEQFF
TGTGCCAGTAGTAGTGGGGGCATGAATGAGCAGTTCTTC
>TRBV12-3/TRBV12-4|TRBJ1-2|NA|NA
CASSYRGSAGYTF
TGTGCCAGCAGCTATCGGGGGTCTGCAGGCTACACCTTC
>TRBV15|TRBJ1-2|NA|NA
CATSRDNNYGYTF
TGTGCCACCAGCAGAGACAATAACTATGGCTACACCTTC
>TRBV20-1|TRBJ1-2|NA|NA
CGALPGQGYGCTF
NA
>TRBV7-3|TRBJ2-1|once|TRBD2
CASSPQTSDTYNEQFF
TGTGCCAGCAGCCCCCAGACTAGCGATACCTACAATGAGCAGTTCTTC
>TRBV19|TRBJ2-7|NA|NA
CASSSKRLGSSYEQYF
TGTGCCAGTAGTTCAAAAAGACTGGGAAGCTCCTACGAGCAGTACTTC